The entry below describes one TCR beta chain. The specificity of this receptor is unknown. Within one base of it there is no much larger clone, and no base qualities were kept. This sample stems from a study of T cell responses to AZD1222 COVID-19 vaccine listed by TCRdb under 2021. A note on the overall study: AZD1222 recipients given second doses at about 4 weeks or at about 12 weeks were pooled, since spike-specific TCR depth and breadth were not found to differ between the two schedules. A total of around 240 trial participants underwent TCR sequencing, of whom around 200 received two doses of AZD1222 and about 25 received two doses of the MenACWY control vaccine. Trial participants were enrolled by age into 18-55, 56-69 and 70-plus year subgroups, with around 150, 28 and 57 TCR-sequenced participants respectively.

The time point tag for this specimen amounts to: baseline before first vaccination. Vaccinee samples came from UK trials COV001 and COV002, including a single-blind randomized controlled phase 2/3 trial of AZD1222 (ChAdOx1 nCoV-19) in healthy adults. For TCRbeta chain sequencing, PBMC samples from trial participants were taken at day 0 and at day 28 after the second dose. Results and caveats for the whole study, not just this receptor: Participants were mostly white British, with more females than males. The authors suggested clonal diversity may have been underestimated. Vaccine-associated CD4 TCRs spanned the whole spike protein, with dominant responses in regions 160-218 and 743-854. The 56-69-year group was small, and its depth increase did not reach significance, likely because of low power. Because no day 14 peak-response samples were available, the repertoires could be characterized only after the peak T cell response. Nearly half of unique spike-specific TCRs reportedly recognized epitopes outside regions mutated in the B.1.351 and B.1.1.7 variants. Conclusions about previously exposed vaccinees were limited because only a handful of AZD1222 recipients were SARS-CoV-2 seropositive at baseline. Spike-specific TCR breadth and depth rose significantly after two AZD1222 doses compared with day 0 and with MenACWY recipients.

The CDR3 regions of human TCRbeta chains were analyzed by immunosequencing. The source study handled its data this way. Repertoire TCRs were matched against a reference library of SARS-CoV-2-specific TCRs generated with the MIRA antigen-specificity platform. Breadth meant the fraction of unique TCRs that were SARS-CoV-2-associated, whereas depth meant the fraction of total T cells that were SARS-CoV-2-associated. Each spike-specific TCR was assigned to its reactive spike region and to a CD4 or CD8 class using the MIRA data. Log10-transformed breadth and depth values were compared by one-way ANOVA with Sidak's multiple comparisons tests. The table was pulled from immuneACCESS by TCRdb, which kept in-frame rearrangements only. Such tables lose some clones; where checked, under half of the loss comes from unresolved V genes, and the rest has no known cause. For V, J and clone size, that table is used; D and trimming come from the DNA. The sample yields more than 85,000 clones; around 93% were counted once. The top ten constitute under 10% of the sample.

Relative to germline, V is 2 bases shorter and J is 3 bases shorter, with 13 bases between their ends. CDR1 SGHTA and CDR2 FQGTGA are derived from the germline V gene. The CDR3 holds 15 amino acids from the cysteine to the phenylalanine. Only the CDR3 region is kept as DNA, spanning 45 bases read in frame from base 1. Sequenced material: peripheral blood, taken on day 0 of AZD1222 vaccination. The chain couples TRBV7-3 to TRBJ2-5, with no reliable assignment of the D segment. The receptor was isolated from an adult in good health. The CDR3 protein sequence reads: CASSLQGIGKETQYF. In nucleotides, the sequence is TGTGCCAGCAGCTTACAAGGGATTGGAAAAGAGACCCAGTACTTC.